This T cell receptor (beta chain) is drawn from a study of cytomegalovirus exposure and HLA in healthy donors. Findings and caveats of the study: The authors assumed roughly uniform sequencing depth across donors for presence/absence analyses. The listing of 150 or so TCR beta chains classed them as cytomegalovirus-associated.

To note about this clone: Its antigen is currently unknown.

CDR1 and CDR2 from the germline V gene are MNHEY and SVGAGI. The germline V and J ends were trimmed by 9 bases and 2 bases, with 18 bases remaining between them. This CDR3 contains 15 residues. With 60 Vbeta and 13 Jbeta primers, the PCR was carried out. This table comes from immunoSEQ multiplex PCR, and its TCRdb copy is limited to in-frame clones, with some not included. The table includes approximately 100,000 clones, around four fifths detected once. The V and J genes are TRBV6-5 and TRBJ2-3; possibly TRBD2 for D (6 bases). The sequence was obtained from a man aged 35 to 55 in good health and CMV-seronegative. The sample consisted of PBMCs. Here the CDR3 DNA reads TGTGCCAGTAAAAAGGGACTGCAGGTCACAGATACGCAGTATTTT. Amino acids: CASKKGLQVTDTQYF.